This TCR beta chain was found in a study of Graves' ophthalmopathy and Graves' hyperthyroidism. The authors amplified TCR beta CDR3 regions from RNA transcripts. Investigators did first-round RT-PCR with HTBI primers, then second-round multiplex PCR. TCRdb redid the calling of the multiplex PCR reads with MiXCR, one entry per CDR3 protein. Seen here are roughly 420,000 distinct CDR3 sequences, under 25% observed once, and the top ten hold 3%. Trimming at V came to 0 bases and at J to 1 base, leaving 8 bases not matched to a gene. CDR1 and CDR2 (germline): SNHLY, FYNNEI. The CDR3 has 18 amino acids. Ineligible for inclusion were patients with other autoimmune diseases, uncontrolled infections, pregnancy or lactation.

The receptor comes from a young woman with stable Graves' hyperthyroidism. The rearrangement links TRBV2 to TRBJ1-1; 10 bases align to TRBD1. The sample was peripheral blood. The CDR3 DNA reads TGTGCCAGCAGTGAAGCCGCCGGGACAGGGGTAGGGAACACTGAAGCTTTCTTT. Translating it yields CASSEAAGTGVGNTEAFF.